Listed below are T cell receptor beta chains from one sample, sequenced in a study of T-cell memory formation after mild COVID-19. TCRdb re-called the 5' RACE reads through MiXCR, storing one row per CDR3 protein. The sample shows roughly 600,000 distinct CDR3 sequences, more than 15% of them seen only once. What was sequenced was PBMCs or a T cell subset sorted from them (not recorded which). These receptor sequences come from an adult woman who had mild COVID-19 (a few samples of this study predate the infection). Cell type and time point are not known. CDR3s include the opening cysteine and the closing phenylalanine or tryptophan.

>TRBV7-6
CASSLVTGTTPYEQYF
>TRBV12-5
CASGPGTGITDTQYF
>TRBV5-1
CASSLEPGSYEQYF
>TRBV6-2/TRBV6-3
CASRPAGRAYEQYF
>TRBV20-1
CSAREFSSYEQYF
>TRBV14
CASSLPGTGPSGNTIYF
>TRBV14
CASSHHHRGTQYF
>TRBV6-6
CASSYSGNTGELFF
>TRBV7-2
CASSLRNYGYTF
>TRBV5-1
CASTTGLAGISGEQFF
>TRBV11-2
CASSLVSRGTGYTF
>TRBV11-2
CASSLDRGLGEAFF
>TRBV12-3/TRBV12-4
CASKRGAQPQHF
>TRBV12-3/TRBV12-4
CASSLVRHKHQETQYF
>TRBV6-4
CASSGSNTGELFF